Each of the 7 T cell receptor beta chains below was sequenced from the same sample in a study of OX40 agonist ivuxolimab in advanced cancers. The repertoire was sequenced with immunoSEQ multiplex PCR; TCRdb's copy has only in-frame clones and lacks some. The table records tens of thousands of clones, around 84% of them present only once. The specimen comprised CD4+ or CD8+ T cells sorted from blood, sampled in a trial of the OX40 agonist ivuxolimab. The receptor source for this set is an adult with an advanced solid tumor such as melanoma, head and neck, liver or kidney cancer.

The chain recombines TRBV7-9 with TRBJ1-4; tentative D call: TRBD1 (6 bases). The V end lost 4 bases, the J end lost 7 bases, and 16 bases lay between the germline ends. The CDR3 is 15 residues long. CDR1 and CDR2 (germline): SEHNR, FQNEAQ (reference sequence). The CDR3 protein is CASSSDRGVGEKLFF. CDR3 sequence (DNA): TGTGCCAGCAGCTCCGATAGGGGGGTCGGTGAAAAACTGTTTTTT.

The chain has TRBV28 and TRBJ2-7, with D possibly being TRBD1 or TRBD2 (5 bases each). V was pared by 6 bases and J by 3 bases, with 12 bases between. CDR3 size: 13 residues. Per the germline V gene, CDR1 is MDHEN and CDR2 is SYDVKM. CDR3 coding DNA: TGTGCCAGCAGCCGGGACGGAGTCTACGAGCAGTACTTC. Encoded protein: CASSRDGVYEQYF.

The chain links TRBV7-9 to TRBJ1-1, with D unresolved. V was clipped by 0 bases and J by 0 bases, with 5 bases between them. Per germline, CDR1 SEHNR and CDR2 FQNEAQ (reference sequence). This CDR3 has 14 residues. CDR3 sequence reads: CASSLAQMNTEAFF. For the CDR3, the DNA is TGTGCCAGCAGCTTAGCACAGATGAACACTGAAGCTTTCTTT. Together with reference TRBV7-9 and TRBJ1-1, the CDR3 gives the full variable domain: DTGVSQNPRHKITKRGQNVTFRCDPISEHNRLYWYRQTLGQGPEFLTYFQNEAQLEKSRLLSDRFSAERPKGSFSTLEIQRTEQGDSAMYLCASSLAQMNTEAFFGQGTRLTVV.

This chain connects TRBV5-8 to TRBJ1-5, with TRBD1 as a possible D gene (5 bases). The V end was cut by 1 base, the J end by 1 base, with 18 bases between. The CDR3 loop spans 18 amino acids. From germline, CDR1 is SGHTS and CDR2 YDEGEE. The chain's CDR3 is CASSLRGGWYLSNQPQHF. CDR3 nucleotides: TGTGCCAGCAGCTTGCGTGGGGGGTGGTATTTGAGCAATCAGCCCCAGCATTTT.

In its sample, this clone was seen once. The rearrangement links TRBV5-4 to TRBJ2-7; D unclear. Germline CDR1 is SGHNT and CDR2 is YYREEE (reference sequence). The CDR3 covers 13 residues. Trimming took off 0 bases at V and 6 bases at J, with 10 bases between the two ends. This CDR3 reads CASSLGSLGEQYF. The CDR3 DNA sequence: TGTGCCAGCAGCTTGGGCAGCCTAGGCGAGCAGTACTTC. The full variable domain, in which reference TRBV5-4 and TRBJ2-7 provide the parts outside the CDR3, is ETGVTQSPTHLIKTRGQQVTLRCSSQSGHNTVSWYQQALGQGPQFIFQYYREEENGRGNFPPRFSGLQFPNYSSELNVNALELDDSALYLCASSLGSLGEQYFGPGTRLTVT.

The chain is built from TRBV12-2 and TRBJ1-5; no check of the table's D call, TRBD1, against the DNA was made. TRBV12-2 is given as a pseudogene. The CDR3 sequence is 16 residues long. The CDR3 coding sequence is TGTGCAAGTCGCTTAGCGGGCTGGCAGACCAATCAGCCCCAGCATTTT. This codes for CASRLAGWQTNQPQHF.

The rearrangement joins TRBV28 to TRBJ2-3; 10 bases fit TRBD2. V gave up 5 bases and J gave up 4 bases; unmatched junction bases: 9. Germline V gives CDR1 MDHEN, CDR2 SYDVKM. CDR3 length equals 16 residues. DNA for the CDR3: TGTGCCAGCAGTGGAGAGCGGGAGGGCCGGGCAGATACGCAGTATTTT. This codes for CASSGEREGRADTQYF.